One sample yielded the 32 T cell receptor beta chains listed below, sequenced in a study of CD8+ T cells in alopecia areata. As for treatment: oral pan-JAK inhibitor, 5-10 mg twice daily. In each case, RNA was isolated and then reverse transcribed into cDNA as the sequencing template. TCRdb's copy holds only in-frame clones and misses some; the assay was immunoSEQ multiplex PCR. The sample contains 200,000 or so clones, 58% of which appear only once. This material consisted of CD4+ T cells sorted from blood, taken at week 24, from a patient treated with tofacitinib. These receptors all come from a human donor with alopecia areata.

There are many counts of this clone. This chain uses TRBV7-3 with TRBJ2-5, with D uncertain. The CDR3 extends over 11 amino acids. Trimming removed 11 bases from V and 1 base from J, with 8 bases in between. From germline, CDR1 is SGHTA and CDR2 FQGTGA. CDR3 sequence: CAWYSQETQYF. CDR3 nucleotides: TGTGCCTGGTACAGCCAAGAGACCCAGTACTTC.

This clone was observed once. This sequence joins TRBV5-1 and TRBJ1-1; 7 positions agree with TRBD1. V lost 0 bases to trimming and J lost 6 bases; unmatched junction nucleotides: 8. Looked up from germline, CDR1 is SGHRS and CDR2 is YFSETQ. The CDR3 runs 15 residues. This CDR3 is CASSLDRDRVSEAFF. The DNA for the CDR3 is TGCGCCAGCAGCTTGGATAGAGACAGGGTTTCTGAAGCTTTCTTT.

In the case of this clone: Without the conserved terminal phenylalanine or tryptophan, this CDR3 likely stems from a read error. V usage is TRBV5-1 and J usage is TRBJ2-3; D is ambiguous. CDR3 length equals 15 residues. In germline, CDR1 is SGHRS, CDR2 YFSETQ. V shed 4 bases and J shed 0 bases, with 12 bases lying between them. This CDR3 is CASSPDGFSTDTQYL. The CDR3 DNA follows: TGCGCCAGCAGCCCCGACGGATTCAGCACAGATACGCAGTATCTT.

This chain links TRBV14 with TRBJ2-1; D is undetermined. This CDR3 contains 15 residues. The V end lost 2 bases, the J end lost 5 bases, and 13 bases lay between the germline ends. Germline V lookup: CDR1 SGHDN, CDR2 FVKESK. This CDR3 reads CASSQFLGRNNEQFF. The CDR3 nucleotides are TGTGCCAGCAGCCAATTTTTGGGCCGTAACAATGAGCAGTTCTTC.

This clone has only a few counts. The gene calls are TRBV7-2 and TRBJ1-1; TRBD1 matches 8 bases. The germline CDR1 and CDR2 sequences are SGHTA and FQGNSA. CDR3 size: 12 residues. The CDR3 bases are TGTGCTCTCAGGGGGCTTGGCACTGAAGCTTTCTTT. It encodes CALRGLGTEAFF.

This sequence joins TRBV10-3 and TRBJ1-3, with a possible D match to TRBD1 (6 bases). Germline V gene lookup returns CDR1 ENHRY and CDR2 SYGVKD. The V end was cut by 10 bases, the J end by 0 bases, with 10 bases between. CDR3 length equals 13 residues. The CDR3 loop reads CATGANSGNTIYF. DNA for the CDR3: TGTGCCACAGGGGCCAACTCTGGAAACACCATATATTTT.

This clone was seen a handful of times. V is TRBV9 and J is TRBJ1-2; D perhaps matches TRBD1 (5 bases). The CDR3 has 15 residues. The V end lost 3 bases, the J end lost 4 bases, and 16 bases lay between the germline ends. CDR1 SGDLS and CDR2 YYNGEE come from the germline V gene. CDR3 residues: CASSEGPEGIYGYTF. In DNA form, the CDR3 reads TGTGCCAGCAGCGAGGGACCCGAGGGGATCTATGGCTACACCTTC.

The chain links TRBV4-2 to TRBJ1-2; 9 bases are a match to TRBD1. The CDR3 is 17 amino acids. The trim removed 0 bases at V and 3 bases at J, leaving 8 bases unmatched. Germline lookup yields CDR1 LGHNA and CDR2 YNFKEQ. DNA of the CDR3: TGTGCCAGCAGCCAAGACCCCGGGACAGGGCGATACTATGGCTACACCTTC. Residues: CASSQDPGTGRYYGYTF.

The chain recombines TRBV4-3 with TRBJ2-2, with 7 bases fitting TRBD1. This CDR3 spans 14 amino acids. The trim removed 4 bases at V and 3 bases at J, leaving 2 bases unmatched. The germline CDR1 and CDR2 sequences are LGHNA and YSLEER. This chain's CDR3 is CASSPGQYTGELFF. The CDR3 nucleotides read TGCGCCAGCAGCCCGGGACAGTACACCGGGGAGCTGTTTTTT.

The chain couples TRBV6-1 to TRBJ1-5; possible D gene TRBD1, 6 bases. The germline CDR1 and CDR2 sequences are MNHNS and SASEGT. Trimming took 5 bases from V and 7 from J, leaving 18 bases between them. The CDR3 length is 15 residues. The CDR3 nucleotides read TGTGCCAGCAGTCCTGGTTCCGGGGGCAGACAGCCCCAGCATTTT. It is translated as CASSPGSGGRQPQHF.

The chain carries TRBV5-1 and TRBJ2-6; D is possibly TRBD1 (6 bases). Germline V gene lookup returns CDR1 SGHRS and CDR2 YFSETQ. The CDR3 runs to 15 residues. Trimming took off 4 bases at V and 2 bases at J, with 10 bases between the two ends. DNA of the CDR3: TGCGCCAGCAGCCCAGGGGTCGCTGGGGCCAACGTCCTGACTTTC. This gives the protein CASSPGVAGANVLTF.

This chain uses TRBV27 with TRBJ2-3; tentatively, D is TRBD2 (6 bases). Germline values: CDR1 MNHEY, CDR2 SMNVEV (reference sequence). V lost 3 bases to trimming and J lost 6 bases, with 13 bases between them. The CDR3 runs to 14 residues. In DNA form, the CDR3 reads TGTGCCAGCAGTTTGGGAGGCGGGGTTGATACGCAGTATTTT. Its protein is CASSLGGGVDTQYF.

The rearrangement links TRBV2 to TRBJ2-3, with D uncertain. The CDR3 length is 14 residues. Trimming stripped 4 bases from V and 1 base from J, with 9 bases between. Per germline, CDR1 SNHLY and CDR2 FYNNEI. The CDR3 loop is CASSALMGTDTQYF. The CDR3 DNA reads as TGTGCCAGCAGTGCCCTCATGGGCACAGATACGCAGTATTTT.

This sequence joins TRBV7-3 and TRBJ2-3, with D perhaps matching TRBD2 (6 bases). V lost 4 bases and J lost 0, with 20 bases in between. The germline gives CDR1 SGHTA, CDR2 FQGTGA. The CDR3 length is 18 residues. CDR3 in DNA: TGTGCCAGCAGCTCCCTTCCCATAGCGGAAACTAGCACAGATACGCAGTATTTT. This translates into CASSSLPIAETSTDTQYF.

The V gene is TRBV29-1, the J gene TRBJ1-2; a weak D match, TRBD1 (6 bases). The CDR3 has 12 amino acids. The germline V gene encodes CDR1 SQVTM and CDR2 ANQGSEA. Trimming removed 3 bases at V and 8 bases at J, with 13 bases between. CDR3 sequence: CSVDQGQGGYTF. The CDR3 DNA reads TGCAGCGTTGATCAGGGGCAAGGAGGCTACACCTTC.

In its sample, this clone was seen a few times. The rearrangement joins TRBV6-5 to TRBJ2-1; D not resolved. Germline CDR1 is MNHEY and CDR2 is SVGAGI. V shed 7 bases and J shed 0 bases, with 13 bases lying between them. The CDR3 length is 15 residues. CDR3 DNA: TGTGCCAGCACCCGGATCTCCTTCTCCTACAATGAGCAGTTCTTC. Its translation: CASTRISFSYNEQFF.

CDR3 DNA: TGTGCCAGCAGGGGAGGGACTAGCGGATCCTACGAGCAGTACTTC. Its translation: CASRGGTSGSYEQYF. The rearrangement uses TRBV6-5 and TRBJ2-7, with TRBD2 identical over 11 bases. After removal of 6 bases from V and 1 base from J, the junction contained 5 bases not matched to a gene. The CDR3 has 15 residues. Germline V gene data show CDR1 as MNHEY and CDR2 as SVGAGI.

This CDR3 is CASSSSSGTVTGELFF. CDR3 bases: TGCGCCAGCAGCAGCTCTAGCGGCACCGTCACCGGGGAGCTGTTTTTT. The rearrangement joins TRBV5-1 to TRBJ2-2; 7 bases fit TRBD2. V lost 4 bases and J lost 4; bases outside the gene matches: 10. This CDR3 has 16 residues. From germline, CDR1 is SGHRS and CDR2 YFSETQ. The variable domain in full, with the rest retrieved from reference TRBV5-1 and TRBJ2-2, is KAGVTQTPRYLIKTRGQQVTLSCSPISGHRSVSWYQQTPGQGLQFLFEYFSETQRNKGNFPGRFSGRQFSNSRSEMNVSTLELGDSALYLCASSSSSGTVTGELFFGEGSRLTVL.

This clone showed up just a few times. This rearrangement joins TRBV4-3 to TRBJ1-4; 8 nucleotides line up with TRBD1. CDR1 LGHNA and CDR2 YSLEER come from the germline V gene. Losses at the gene ends were 1 base for V and 10 bases for J; bases not matched to a gene: 5. This CDR3 contains 14 residues. This chain's CDR3 is CASSQADRVGKLFF. CDR3 DNA: TGCGCCAGCAGCCAAGCGGACAGGGTTGGAAAACTGTTTTTT.

In this sample, this clone turned up a few times. The J gene is TRBJ2-5, the V gene TRBV5-1, with 7 bases identical to TRBD1. Unmatched junction bases numbered 15, after V lost 4 bases and J lost 3 bases. The CDR3 length is 17 residues. CDR1 is SGHRS, CDR2 YFSETQ, per germline. For the CDR3, the DNA is TGCGCCAGCAGCCCTAGGGACAGCCTCAAAATAAAAGAGACCCAGTACTTC. Its translation: CASSPRDSLKIKETQYF.

This chain joins TRBV11-2 and TRBJ2-4, with 7 bases that match TRBD1. Losses at the gene ends were 5 bases for V and 8 bases for J; bases not matched to a gene: 3. Germline loops: CDR1 SGHAT, CDR2 FQNNGV. This CDR3 is built from 12 residues. CDR3 in amino acids: CASSTGTDIQYF. In nucleotides, the CDR3 is TGTGCCAGCAGCACAGGGACAGACATTCAGTACTTC.

This chain connects TRBV27 to TRBJ2-5, with 7 bases that match TRBD1. CDR1 and CDR2 from the germline V gene are MNHEY and SMNVEV (reference sequence). J gave up 2 bases and V 3 bases, and 6 bases lay outside the gene matches. The CDR3 is 15 residues long. This CDR3 is CASSLTGITQETQYF. Here the CDR3 DNA reads TGTGCCAGCAGTTTGACAGGGATTACTCAAGAGACCCAGTACTTC.

The chain joins TRBV7-2 to TRBJ1-2; 8 bases are shared with TRBD1. The CDR3 consists of 12 residues. The germline gives CDR1 SGHTA, CDR2 FQGNSA. Germline trimming cut 5 bases from V and 7 bases from J; bases unmatched to any gene: 3. The DNA of the CDR3 is TGTGCCAGCAGCCCCGGACAGGGTGGCTACACCTTC. It yields the protein CASSPGQGGYTF.

The chain combines TRBV6-5 with TRBJ2-7; TRBD2 is a possible D gene (5 bases). Trimming took 0 bases from V and 6 from J, leaving 12 bases between them. The CDR3 consists of 14 residues. Germline V gene sequence: CDR1 MNHEY, CDR2 SVGAGI. Written as DNA, the CDR3 is TGTGCCAGCAGTTACTCGATATCGGGAAGCGAGCAGTACTTC. It specifies CASSYSISGSEQYF.

Only a few counts were recorded for this clone. The rearrangement links TRBV7-9 to TRBJ2-5, with a possible D match to TRBD2 (6 bases). The CDR3 contains 15 residues. Per the germline V gene, CDR1 is SEHNR and CDR2 is FQNEAQ (reference sequence). Trimming left V 4 bases short and J 9 bases short, with 21 bases between. CDR3 in amino acids: CASSSGGNFEAAQYF. In DNA form, the CDR3 reads TGTGCCAGCAGCTCCGGGGGTAATTTCGAAGCGGCCCAGTACTTC.

This clone showed up just a few times. The chain links TRBV11-1 to TRBJ2-2, with 10 positions matching TRBD2. This CDR3 has 17 amino acids. The J segment lost 2 bases and the V segment lost 3 bases, leaving 6 bases of the junction unmatched. Germline loops: CDR1 SGHAT, CDR2 FQDESV (reference sequence). Written as DNA, the CDR3 is TGTGCCAGCAGCTTTTCTAGCGGGAGAGGAAACACCGGGGAGCTGTTTTTT. Its protein product is CASSFSSGRGNTGELFF.

This clone was seen a single time. The V and J genes are TRBV29-1 and TRBJ2-3, with 7 bases aligning to TRBD2. Germline V gene data show CDR1 as SQVTM and CDR2 as ANQGSEA. The CDR3 loop spans 11 amino acids. The V and J ends lost 8 bases and 5 bases, in that order; junction bases with no gene match: 4. CDR3 region: CSFRGEDTQYF. The CDR3 region has the DNA TGCAGCTTTCGGGGGGAAGATACGCAGTATTTT.

This clone was seen a handful of times. J is TRBJ2-5 and V is TRBV5-1; TRBD2 agrees at 14 bases. The CDR3 covers 19 residues. After removal of 2 bases from V and 0 bases from J, the junction contained 9 bases not matched to a gene. Germline V gives CDR1 SGHRS, CDR2 YFSETQ. DNA for the CDR3: TGCGCCAGCAGCTTTGGACTAGCGGGGGGCCGTATGTACCAAGAGACCCAGTACTTC. Residues: CASSFGLAGGRMYQETQYF.

The J gene is TRBJ2-6, the V gene TRBV10-3; D ambiguous. The CDR3 spans 15 residues. CDR1 ENHRY and CDR2 SYGVKD come from the germline V gene. V dropped 3 bases and J dropped 2 bases, with 8 bases sitting between them. The chain's CDR3 is CAISEELTGANVLTF. As DNA, the CDR3 is TGTGCCATCAGTGAAGAACTCACTGGGGCCAACGTCCTGACTTTC.

This clone was seen just once. The chain carries TRBV29-1 and TRBJ1-1; a possible D gene is TRBD1 (6 bases). Trimming pared 1 base from V and 2 bases from J, leaving 8 bases between. Per the germline V gene, CDR1 is SQVTM and CDR2 is ANQGSEA. CDR3 length equals 13 residues. In nucleotides, the CDR3 is TGCAGCGTTGAAGGGACAGCAAACACTGAAGCTTTCTTT. This encodes CSVEGTANTEAFF.

The chain is built from TRBV9 and TRBJ2-7, with D maybe TRBD1 (5 bases). The V gene's germline CDR1 is SGDLS and CDR2 YYNGEE. The CDR3 extends over 15 amino acids. V was shortened by 0 bases and J by 1 base, with 11 bases between the two germline ends. The CDR3 spells CASSVGPGSSYEQYF. The DNA of the CDR3 is TGTGCCAGCAGCGTAGGGCCAGGGTCTTCCTACGAGCAGTACTTC.

V and J are TRBV7-3 and TRBJ2-5; D not certain. Germline V gene data show CDR1 as SGHTA and CDR2 as FQGTGA. Between the trimmed V and J ends, which lost 8 bases and 5 bases, there was a span of 3 bases. This CDR3 is built from 9 residues. The CDR3 bases are TGTGCCAGCGGGGAGACCCAGTACTTC. Translating gives CASGETQYF.